This TCR beta chain was captured by sequencing in a study of OX40 agonist ivuxolimab in advanced cancers. Germline CDR1 reads SGHTS; CDR2 reads YDEGEE. Trimming left V 4 bases short and J 0 bases short, with 8 bases between. The CDR3 has 14 amino acids. Measured with immunoSEQ multiplex PCR; TCRdb has only the in-frame clones, and not every one. The sample lists under 55,000 clones, roughly nine tenths occurring once. The chain uses TRBV5-8 and TRBJ1-3; D might be TRBD1 (5 bases). Specimen: CD4+ or CD8+ T cells sorted from blood, collected in a trial of the OX40 agonist ivuxolimab. The sequence came from an adult with an advanced solid tumor such as melanoma, head and neck, liver or kidney cancer. Written as DNA, the CDR3 is TGTGCCAGCAGCAGGGGAAGCTCTGGAAACACCATATATTTT. Translation gives CASSRGSSGNTIYF.